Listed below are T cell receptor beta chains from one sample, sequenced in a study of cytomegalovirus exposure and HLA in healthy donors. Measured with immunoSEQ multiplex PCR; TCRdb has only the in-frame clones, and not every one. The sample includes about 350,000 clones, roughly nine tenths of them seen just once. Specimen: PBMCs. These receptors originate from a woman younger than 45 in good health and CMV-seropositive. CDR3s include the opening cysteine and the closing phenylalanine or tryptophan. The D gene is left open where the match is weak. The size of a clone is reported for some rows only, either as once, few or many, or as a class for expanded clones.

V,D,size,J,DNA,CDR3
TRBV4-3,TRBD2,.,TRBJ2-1,TGCGCCAGCAGCCAAACTAGCGGGGGGGCTGGGATTGAGCAGTTCTTC,CASSQTSGGAGIEQFF
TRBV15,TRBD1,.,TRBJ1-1,TGTGCCACCAGCATACCGGGACAGGGGCCCATAGGTGAAGCTTTCTTT,CATSIPGQGPIGEAFF
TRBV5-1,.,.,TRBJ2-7,TGCGCCAGCAGCCCCGGGGGAGGCTACGAGCAGTACTTC,CASSPGGGYEQYF
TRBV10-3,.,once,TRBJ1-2,TGTGCCATCAGTGAGAACAGGGACTATGGCTACACCTTC,CAISENRDYGYTF
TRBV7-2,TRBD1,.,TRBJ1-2,TGTGCCAGCAGGAGTACAGGGGATGGCTACACCTTC,CASRSTGDGYTF
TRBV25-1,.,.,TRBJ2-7,TGTGCCAGCGAAAGCTTGGGATCTAACTACTACGAGCAGTACTTC,CASESLGSNYYEQYF
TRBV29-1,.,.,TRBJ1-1,TGCAGCGTTGGCCCCAGGGCCGGCACTGAAGCTTTCTTT,CSVGPRAGTEAFF
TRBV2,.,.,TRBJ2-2,TGTGCCAGCAGTGAAACCGAGCCGAACACCGGGGAGCTGTTTTTT,CASSETEPNTGELFF
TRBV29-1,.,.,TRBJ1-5,TGCAGCGTCAGCGACAGAGGTCAGCCCCAGCATTTT,CSVSDRGQPQHF
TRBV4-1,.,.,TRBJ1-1,TGCGCCAGCAGCCCCGTAGTTAACACTGAAGCTTTCTTT,CASSPVVNTEAFF
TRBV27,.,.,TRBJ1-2,TGTGCCAGCAGTTTTGGAGGAGGGGGCTACACCTTC,CASSFGGGGYTF
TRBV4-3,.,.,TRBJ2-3,TGCGCCAGCAGCCAAGGCCCCCCCGAGGTGGGAGATACGCAGTATTTT,CASSQGPPEVGDTQYF
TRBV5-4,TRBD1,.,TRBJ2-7,TGTGCCAGCAGCGCCGGATGGACAGGGGAGAGCTCCTACGAGCAGTACTTC,CASSAGWTGESSYEQYF
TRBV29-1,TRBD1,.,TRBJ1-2,TGCAGCGTCGACAGGGTTAACTATGGCTACACCTTC,CSVDRVNYGYTF
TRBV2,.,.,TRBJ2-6,TGTGCCAGCAGCGGGGGATCTGGGGCCAACGTCCTGACTTTC,CASSGGSGANVLTF
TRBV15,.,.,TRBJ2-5,TGTGCCACCAGCAGAGGGGCTAGGGAGACCCAGTACTTC,CATSRGARETQYF
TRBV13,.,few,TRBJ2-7,TGTGCCAGCAGCTTAGGCCGGGGGCTCGGCGAGCAGTACTTC,CASSLGRGLGEQYF
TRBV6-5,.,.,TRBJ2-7,TGTGCCAGTGAGACTCCCTACGAGCAGTACTTC,CASETPYEQYF
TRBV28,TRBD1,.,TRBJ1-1,TGTGCCAGCAGTTTCCTCAGGGGGCGGGAGAACACTGAAGCTTTCTTT,CASSFLRGRENTEAFF
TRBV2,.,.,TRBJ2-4,TGTGCCAGCACCCCGGTTCTAGCCAAAAACATTCAGTACTTC,CASTPVLAKNIQYF
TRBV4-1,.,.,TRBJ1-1,TGCGCCAGCAGCCAAGGACAGCGCGTTGAAGCTTTCTTT,CASSQGQRVEAFF
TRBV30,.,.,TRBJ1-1,TGTGCCTGGAAGATGAACACTGAAGCTTTCTTT,CAWKMNTEAFF
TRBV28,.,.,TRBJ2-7,TGTGCCAGCAGTTCCCTAGCGACTACGTTGGACGAGCAGTACTTC,CASSSLATTLDEQYF